This T cell receptor beta chain originates from a study of blood T cell repertoires in COVID-19. Study-level information: PBMCs, B-cell-depleted T cells, or T cells provided the cDNA or gDNA that made up the material.

In germline, CDR1 is SNHLY, CDR2 FYNNEI. There are 21 residues in the CDR3. Trimming cost V 1 base and J 1 base, with 26 bases left between them. Sequencing used immunoSEQ multiplex PCR; TCRdb keeps in-frame clones, though not all of them. The repertoire includes around 430,000 clones, 88% of them detected once, and roughly 12% sits in the top ten. The Seattle site enrolled patients during active infection and followed them longitudinally. This chain joins TRBV2 and TRBJ1-5; possible D gene TRBD1, 5 bases. This TCR was recovered from a woman between 45 and 65 years old with COVID-19, enrolled during active disease. The sequenced material came from peripheral blood. CDR3 protein: CASSEGGLGRIRSESNQPQHF. CDR3 nucleotides: TGTGCCAGCAGTGAAGGCGGTTTGGGGCGAATTAGGTCAGAGAGCAATCAGCCCCAGCATTTT.